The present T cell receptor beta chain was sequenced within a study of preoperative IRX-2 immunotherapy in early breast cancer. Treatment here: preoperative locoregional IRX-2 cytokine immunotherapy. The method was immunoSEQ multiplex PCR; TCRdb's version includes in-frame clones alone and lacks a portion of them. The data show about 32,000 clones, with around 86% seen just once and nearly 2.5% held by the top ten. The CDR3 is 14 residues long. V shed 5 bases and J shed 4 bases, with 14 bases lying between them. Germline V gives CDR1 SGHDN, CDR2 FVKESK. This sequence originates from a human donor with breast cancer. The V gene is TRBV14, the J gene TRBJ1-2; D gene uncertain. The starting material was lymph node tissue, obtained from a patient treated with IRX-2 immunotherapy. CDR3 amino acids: CASSKLGESYGYTF. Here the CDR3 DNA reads TGTGCCAGCAGCAAACTCGGGGAGAGCTATGGCTACACCTTC.